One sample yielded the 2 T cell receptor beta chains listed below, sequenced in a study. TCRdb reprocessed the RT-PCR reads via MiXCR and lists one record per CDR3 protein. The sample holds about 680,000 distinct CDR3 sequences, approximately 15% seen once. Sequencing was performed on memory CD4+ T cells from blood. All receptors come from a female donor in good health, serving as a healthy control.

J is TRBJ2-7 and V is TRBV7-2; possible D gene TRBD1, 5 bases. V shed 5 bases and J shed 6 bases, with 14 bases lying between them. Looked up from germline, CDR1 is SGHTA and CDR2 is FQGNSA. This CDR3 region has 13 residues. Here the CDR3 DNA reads TGTGCCAGCAGCCCAGAACGTAGGGGCGAGCAGTACTTC. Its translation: CASSPERRGEQYF.

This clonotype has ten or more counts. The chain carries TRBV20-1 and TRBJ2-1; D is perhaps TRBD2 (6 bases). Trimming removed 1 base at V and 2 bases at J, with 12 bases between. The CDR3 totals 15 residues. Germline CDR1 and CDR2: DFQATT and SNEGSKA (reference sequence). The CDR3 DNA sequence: TGCAGTGCTAGAGGACGGGAGACTCCCTACAATGAGCAGTTCTTC. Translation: CSARGRETPYNEQFF.